The following is a T cell receptor beta chain sequence with its context. BIOMED2 TRB-A/B primer pools were used in multiplex TRB PCR. MiXCR, applied by TCRdb to the multiplex PCR reads, yields one record per CDR3 protein. The sample records some 14,000 distinct CDR3 sequences, over 25% being singletons. This record comes from a study of T and B cells in COVID-19 patients. At the level of the study: COVID-19 patients gave peripheral blood either during active infection or after recovery. Recovered patients mostly had mild to moderate COVID-19 managed as outpatients.

The ends were cut back, 4 bases at V and 6 bases at J, with 8 bases in the middle. CDR3 length equals 12 residues. Germline V lookup: CDR1 SGHRS, CDR2 YFSETQ. Each TRB amplification used roughly 220-550 ng of genomic DNA from blood. Material: blood. The chain is built from TRBV5-1 and TRBJ2-1, with a weak D call TRBD2 (6 bases). This receptor was identified in a human donor who had recovered from COVID-19. CDR3 sequence: CASSVGGNEQFF. The CDR3 DNA sequence: TGCGCCAGCAGCGTCGGGGGCAATGAGCAGTTCTTC.